The next 11 T cell receptor beta chains were all read from a single sample in a study of blood T cell repertoires in COVID-19. This table comes from immunoSEQ multiplex PCR, and its TCRdb copy is limited to in-frame clones, with some not included. The sample carries approximately 200,000 clones, around 90% recorded once. Material: PBMCs or T cells enriched from blood (not recorded which). These receptors originate from a woman in her 30s who had recovered from COVID-19.

The chain couples TRBV5-6 to TRBJ2-1; D perhaps matches TRBD2 (7 bases). CDR3 size: 15 residues. The germline CDR1 and CDR2 sequences are SGHDT and YYEEEE. V was clipped by 7 bases and J by 4 bases, with 18 bases between them. CDR3 sequence reads: CASGGGSGTYNEQFF. The CDR3 bases are TGTGCCAGCGGAGGGGGAAGCGGGACTTACAATGAGCAGTTCTTC.

The gene calls are TRBV11-2 and TRBJ2-7; TRBD2 matches at 10 bases. Germline assignment: CDR1 SGHAT and CDR2 FQNNGV. V was pared by 1 base and J by 3 bases, with 9 bases of the junction left unmatched. This CDR3 region has 17 residues. CDR3 protein: CASSLVGRPSGGYEQYF. The CDR3, as DNA: TGTGCCAGCAGCTTAGTTGGAAGGCCTAGCGGGGGCTACGAGCAGTACTTC.

The chain couples TRBV19 to TRBJ1-1, with D uncertain. Trimming pared 3 bases from V and 0 bases from J, leaving 5 bases between. Germline V lookup: CDR1 LNHDA, CDR2 SQIVND (reference sequence). CDR3 length equals 13 residues. DNA of the CDR3: TGTGCCAGTAGTATTGAGATGAACACTGAAGCTTTCTTT. Amino acids: CASSIEMNTEAFF. Based on the CDR3 plus reference TRBV19 and TRBJ1-1, the full variable domain is DGGITQSPKYLFRKEGQNVTLSCEQNLNHDAMYWYRQDPGQGLRLIYYSQIVNDFQKGDIAEGYSVSREKKESFPLTVTSAQKNPTAFYLCASSIEMNTEAFFGQGTRLTVV.

This chain uses TRBV4-2 with TRBJ2-5; D gene unclear. CDR3 length equals 14 residues. Deletions cut 0 bases from V and 3 bases from J, with 8 bases between. Germline CDR1 reads LGHNA; CDR2 reads YNFKEQ. CDR3: CASSQDSNEETQYF. The DNA for the CDR3 is TGTGCCAGCAGCCAAGATTCCAATGAAGAGACCCAGTACTTC.

The chain carries TRBV4-1 and TRBJ2-7; TRBD1 matches 11 bases. CDR1 and CDR2 from the germline V gene are MGHRA and YSYEKL. The CDR3 is made up of 15 amino acids. The junction had 2 bases not matched to a gene; V was cut back by 1 base and J by 3 bases. The CDR3 loop is CASSQAGQGVYEQYF. DNA for the CDR3: TGCGCCAGCAGCCAAGCGGGACAGGGGGTCTACGAGCAGTACTTC.

The rearrangement joins TRBV20-1 to TRBJ1-2, with D perhaps TRBD1 (5 bases). Trimming took 6 bases from V and 8 from J, leaving 13 bases between them. The CDR3 runs 11 residues. Germline lookup yields CDR1 DFQATT and CDR2 SNEGSKA (reference sequence). The CDR3, as DNA: TGCAGTGCCCCTGGACAAGGAGGCTACACCTTC. It specifies CSAPGQGGYTF.

V is TRBV7-2 and J is TRBJ2-2; the D gene is possibly TRBD2 (6 bases). The V and J ends lost 7 bases and 0 bases respectively, with 15 bases between them. Per the germline V gene, CDR1 is SGHTA and CDR2 is FQGNSA. The CDR3 length is 16 residues. As DNA, the CDR3 is TGTGCCAGCAATGAGGTCCGCGGGGCGAACACCGGGGAGCTGTTTTTT. It codes for CASNEVRGANTGELFF. The entire variable domain, with the rest obtained from reference TRBV7-2 and TRBJ2-2, is as follows: GAGVSQSPSNKVTEKGKDVELRCDPISGHTALYWYRQSLGQGLEFLIYFQGNSAPDKSGLPSDRFSAERTGGSVSTLTIQRTQQEDSAVYLCASNEVRGANTGELFFGEGSRLTVL.

This chain connects TRBV5-6 to TRBJ1-2; no clear D gene. The CDR3 is made up of 13 amino acids. V lost 4 bases to trimming and J lost 4 bases, with 11 bases between them. Per the germline V gene, CDR1 is SGHDT and CDR2 is YYEEEE. CDR3 in amino acids: CASSLGSLYGYTF. CDR3 DNA sequence: TGTGCCAGCAGCCTGGGGAGCCTCTATGGCTACACCTTC.

J is TRBJ2-1 and V is TRBV11-3; 8 nucleotides match TRBD2. Trimming at V came to 5 bases and at J to 6 bases, leaving 12 bases not matched to a gene. CDR3 length equals 16 residues. CDR1 and CDR2 from the germline V gene are SGHNT and YENEEA. CDR3 nucleotides: TGTGCCAGCAGCCTCACAAGCGGGAGCTCCCTCAATGAGCAGTTCTTC. Translated: CASSLTSGSSLNEQFF. The complete variable domain, with remaining parts taken from reference TRBV11-3 and TRBJ2-1, reads EAGVVQSPRYKIIEKKQPVAFWCNPISGHNTLYWYLQNLGQGPELLIRYENEEAVDDSQLPKDRFSAERLKGVDSTLKIQPAELGDSAVYLCASSLTSGSSLNEQFFGPGTRLTVL.

Comments on this clone: An end of the junction does not agree with germline; a read error may underlie this. The chain employs TRBV7-7 and TRBJ2-5; TRBD1 matches 9 bases. Germline CDR1 SSHAT, CDR2 FNYEAQ (reference sequence). CDR3 length equals 15 residues. The CDR3 sequence: CASSAGTGQWETQYF. The CDR3 DNA reads TGTGCTAGCAGCGCCGGGACAGGGCAGTGGGAGACCCAGTACTTC.

The rearrangement links TRBV25-1 to TRBJ1-2, with D unresolved. CDR1 MGHDK and CDR2 SYGVNS come from the germline V gene. The length of the CDR3 is 15 residues. Between the trimmed V and J ends, which lost 3 bases and 0 bases, there was a span of 11 bases. CDR3 in amino acids: CASSDLRIANYGYTF. The CDR3 DNA reads as TGTGCCAGCAGTGACCTCAGAATCGCTAACTATGGCTACACCTTC.